This record concerns one T cell receptor beta chain sequence. Its antigen is not identified. The sort gate was single viable CD3+CD4+CD8-CD45RO+ cells for memory CD4+ T cells. This specimen belongs to a study of memory CD4+ T cells and cytomegalovirus serostatus. Study information: Healthy Belgian adult donors included roughly nine CMV-positive and 20 to 30 CMV-negative people. The study, taken as a whole, reports: Suggested: most of the CMV-linked TCR signature lies in CD4+ memory cells.

Repertoires were generated with immunoSEQ multiplex PCR, while TCRdb's copy carries only in-frame clones and drops some. The sample includes around 50,000 clones, 70% to 75% of them seen just once. CDR3 size: 14 residues. CDR1 is LNHNV and CDR2 is YYDKDF in the germline V gene (reference sequence). V lost 3 bases and J lost 3; bases outside the gene matches: 2. The source material was memory CD4+ T cells from blood. The rearrangement uses TRBV15 and TRBJ2-3; 8 nucleotides match TRBD2. The source of this sequence is an adult in good health and CMV-seropositive. DNA of the CDR3: TGTGCCACCAGCAGTGCGGGGGGAACAGATACGCAGTATTTT. It is translated as CATSSAGGTDTQYF.